Each of the 15 T cell receptor beta chains below was sequenced from the same sample in a study of T-cell memory formation after mild COVID-19. TCRdb re-derived calls from the 5' RACE reads in MiXCR, one entry per CDR3 protein. The data contain approximately 580,000 distinct CDR3 sequences, around 21% of them singletons. The sequenced sample consisted of PBMCs or a T cell subset sorted from them (not recorded which). These receptors were taken from an adult woman who had mild COVID-19 (a few samples of this study predate the infection). Cell type and time point are not known.

This rearrangement joins TRBV10-3 to TRBJ2-7; 11 nucleotides agree with TRBD2. Unmatched junction bases numbered 3, after V lost 4 bases and J lost 7 bases. Germline V gene sequence: CDR1 ENHRY, CDR2 SYGVKD. The CDR3 runs to 13 residues. The CDR3 DNA is TGTGCCATCAGTGGACTAGCGGGGTTTGAGCAGTACTTC. Encoded protein: CAISGLAGFEQYF.

The rearrangement joins TRBV20-1 to TRBJ1-2, with D possibly TRBD1 on 6 matching bases. The CDR3 runs to 12 residues. Germline V gene data show CDR1 as DFQATT and CDR2 as SNEGSKA (reference sequence). Trimming left V 3 bases short and J 8 bases short, with 13 bases between. The CDR3 DNA reads as TGCAGTGCTAGGTTGCGGGGGCTCGGCTACACCTTC. It yields the protein CSARLRGLGYTF.

The chain has TRBV18 and TRBJ2-7; the D call may be TRBD1 or TRBD2 (5 bases each). CDR3 length: 14 amino acids. Per the germline V gene, CDR1 is KGHSH and CDR2 is LQKENI. Trimming removed 5 bases from V and 4 bases from J, with 15 bases in between. CDR3 loop: CASSSYPGPYEQYF. DNA for the CDR3: TGTGCCAGCTCATCATACCCGGGACCGTACGAGCAGTACTTC.

The chain carries TRBV9 and TRBJ2-1; D uncertain. Trimming cost V 2 bases and J 0 bases, with 3 bases left between them. Per germline, CDR1 SGDLS and CDR2 YYNGEE. The CDR3 has 13 amino acids. CDR3 residues: CASSVNSYNEQFF. The DNA for the CDR3 is TGTGCCAGCAGCGTGAACTCCTACAATGAGCAGTTCTTC.

This chain joins TRBV6-1 and TRBJ1-2; D unresolved. Germline CDR1 is MNHNS and CDR2 is SASEGT. CDR3 size: 15 residues. Trimming shortened V by 0 bases and J by 5 bases, and 13 bases separated the two germline ends. Here the CDR3 DNA reads TGTGCCAGCAGTGAAGCGATCGGCCGGACGTATGGCTACACCTTC. It specifies CASSEAIGRTYGYTF.

This clonotype showed up just a few times. The chain combines TRBV5-1 with TRBJ2-5; 10 bases align to TRBD2. The CDR3 is 16 amino acids. Germline V gene lookup returns CDR1 SGHRS and CDR2 YFSETQ. The V segment lost 5 bases and the J segment 5 bases; nucleotides outside the gene matches: 12. Written as DNA, the CDR3 is TGCGCCAGCAGTCCGGCGGGTAGCGGGGGGTCCGAGACCCAGTACTTC. It specifies CASSPAGSGGSETQYF.

There are a few counts of this clonotype. The CDR3 sequence is CSASQGYYNEQFF. In DNA form, the CDR3 reads TGCAGTGCTAGTCAGGGATACTACAATGAGCAGTTCTTC. The rearrangement joins TRBV20-1 to TRBJ2-1, with D perhaps TRBD1 (5 bases). The CDR3 has 13 amino acids. The germline V gene has CDR1 DFQATT and CDR2 SNEGSKA (reference sequence). Trimming stripped 3 bases from V and 3 bases from J, with 9 bases between.

The CDR3 reads CATSDYGTSGSPYNEQFF. The CDR3 region has the DNA TGTGCCACCAGTGATTACGGGACTAGCGGGAGTCCCTACAATGAGCAGTTCTTC. V is TRBV24-1 and J is TRBJ2-1, with 14 bases that match TRBD2. Per the germline V gene, CDR1 is KGHDR and CDR2 is SFDVKD. This CDR3 has 18 residues. With 2 bases clipped from V and 2 bases from J, the junction kept 4 bases outside the gene matches.

This rearrangement joins TRBV10-3 to TRBJ2-7; 10 bases match TRBD1. Germline loops: CDR1 ENHRY, CDR2 SYGVKD. CDR3 length equals 14 residues. V shed 6 bases, J shed 5 bases, and the junction held 7 bases outside the gene matches. CDR3 protein: CAIRKDRGSNEQYF. The CDR3 coding sequence is TGTGCCATCAGGAAGGACAGGGGGAGCAACGAGCAGTACTTC.

This clonotype was detected a few times. The chain couples TRBV6-2 or TRBV6-3 to TRBJ1-6, with D maybe TRBD1 (5 bases). Trimming removed 4 bases from V and 9 bases from J, with 13 bases in between. CDR1 MNHEY and CDR2 SVGEGT come from the germline V gene. The CDR3 extends over 14 amino acids. This CDR3 is CASSWNRLTSPLHF. DNA for the CDR3: TGTGCCAGCAGTTGGAACAGGCTTACTTCACCCCTCCACTTT.

This clonotype has more than one count but fewer than ten. The chain recombines TRBV7-9 with TRBJ2-2; D gene unclear. The CDR3 has 15 amino acids. Germline lookup yields CDR1 SEHNR and CDR2 FQNEAQ (reference sequence). Trimming took 3 bases from V and 4 from J, leaving 12 bases between them. CDR3 in amino acids: CASSLIRRRTGELFF. The DNA of the CDR3 is TGTGCCAGCAGCTTGATCAGAAGGCGCACCGGGGAGCTGTTTTTT.

This chain uses TRBV5-6 with TRBJ2-3, with D tentatively TRBD1 or TRBD2 (5 bases each). Trimming shortened V by 5 bases and J by 3 bases, and 19 bases separated the two germline ends. The CDR3 runs to 16 residues. Looked up from germline, CDR1 is SGHDT and CDR2 is YYEEEE. The CDR3 is CASSFGEWGGTDTQYF. The CDR3 nucleotides are TGTGCCAGCAGTTTCGGCGAGTGGGGCGGGACAGATACGCAGTATTTT. The entire variable domain, with the rest obtained from reference TRBV5-6 and TRBJ2-3, is as follows: DAGVTQSPTHLIKTRGQQVTLRCSPKSGHDTVSWYQQALGQGPQFIFQYYEEEERQRGNFPDRFSGHQFPNYSSELNVNALLLGDSALYLCASSFGEWGGTDTQYFGPGTRLTVL.

J is TRBJ2-1 and V is TRBV20-1; D is perhaps TRBD1 (5 bases). V shed 0 bases and J shed 6 bases, with 12 bases lying between them. The CDR3 contains 14 residues. Germline CDR1 reads DFQATT; CDR2 reads SNEGSKA (reference sequence). The CDR3 is CSAREGVYSNEQFF. In DNA form, the CDR3 reads TGCAGTGCTAGAGAAGGGGTGTATAGCAATGAGCAGTTCTTC.

This rearrangement joins TRBV12-3 or TRBV12-4 to TRBJ2-1; D gene ambiguous. The CDR3 length is 14 residues. V was trimmed by 5 bases and J by 7 bases, leaving 15 bases between them. CDR3 protein: CASSDQTFGNEQFF. Here the CDR3 DNA reads TGTGCCAGCAGTGATCAGACCTTTGGGAATGAGCAGTTCTTC.

The CDR3 DNA reads TGTGCTAGTGGTCCCAGCGGGAGAGGGACAGATACGCAGTATTTT. Its protein is CASGPSGRGTDTQYF. The chain uses TRBV12-5 and TRBJ2-3, with 8 bases matching TRBD2. Germline V gene data show CDR1 as LGHNT and CDR2 as FRNRAP. This CDR3 contains 15 residues. V lost 5 bases and J lost 3; bases outside the gene matches: 7.